This T cell receptor (beta chain) is from a study of blood T cell dynamics during melanoma immunotherapy. Looking at the study overall: Standard first-line treatment here was pembrolizumab or nivolumab plus ipilimumab in metastatic melanoma.

The CDR3 totals 16 residues. Germline V gene data show CDR1 as SQVTM and CDR2 as ANQGSEA. V was pared by 6 bases and J by 2 bases, with 17 bases between. The time point is: pre-treatment baseline. Disease control meant complete response, partial response or stable disease at 12 weeks. Each bulk PBMC sample had about 330 ng DNA loaded. The repertoire was sequenced with immunoSEQ multiplex PCR; TCRdb's copy has only in-frame clones and lacks some. The sample yields roughly 10,000 clones, about nine tenths seen once. The V gene is TRBV29-1, the J gene TRBJ2-6; TRBD1 or TRBD2 may be the D gene (6 bases each). The sequences come from blood, collected from a patient treated with checkpoint blockade. The TCR was taken from a human donor with melanoma. For the CDR3, the DNA is TGCAGCGTCTCCAAGGGGGGTTCCACTGGGGCCAACGTCCTGACTTTC. This sequence encodes CSVSKGGSTGANVLTF. The full variable domain, with the rest looked up from reference TRBV29-1 and TRBJ2-6, is SAVISQKPSRDICQRGTSLTIQCQVDSQVTMMFWYRQQPGQSLTLIATANQGSEATYESGFVIDKFPISRPNLTFSTLTVSNMSPEDSSIYLCSVSKGGSTGANVLTFGAGSRLTVL.